This T cell receptor (beta chain) emerged from a study of shared clonotypes between healthy human individuals. Libraries were prepared by immunoSEQ multiplex PCR; TCRdb keeps only in-frame clonotypes and omits some of them. The table includes a few million clones, just under 95% detected once. V lost 0 bases and J 6 bases, leaving 15 bases between the germline ends. Germline V CDR1 and CDR2: SGHAT, FQNNGV. CDR3 length: 15 amino acids. The sequence came from a man between 18 and 29 years old in good health. Some clones in this sample may be carry-over from other donors' samples. The chain is built from TRBV11-2 and TRBJ2-7; tentative D call: TRBD2 (6 bases). Sequencing was done on a sample of naive CD4+ T cells from PBMCs. Subset of the sample: CD45RA+ positively selected. CDR3 protein: CASSLDFFAGSEQYF. The CDR3 DNA follows: TGTGCCAGCAGCTTAGATTTTTTCGCGGGAAGCGAGCAGTACTTC. Using reference TRBV11-2 and TRBJ2-7 for the parts outside the CDR3, the full variable domain is EAGVAQSPRYKIIEKRQSVAFWCNPISGHATLYWYQQILGQGPKLLIQFQNNGVVDDSQLPKDRFSAERLKGVDSTLKIQPAKLEDSAVYLCASSLDFFAGSEQYFGPGTRLTVT.